The present T cell receptor beta chain was sequenced within a study of blood T cell repertoires in COVID-19. Sequenced by immunoSEQ multiplex PCR; TCRdb stores in-frame clones only, minus some. Of under 150,000 clones in the sample, around 81% were seen once. Germline V CDR1 and CDR2: SNHLY, FYNNEI. The CDR3 sequence is 13 residues long. Trimming removed 4 bases from V and 2 bases from J, with 9 bases in between. The sequencing sample was made of peripheral blood. The sequence came from an older woman with active or convalescent COVID-19. The V call is TRBV2, the J call TRBJ2-7, with D possibly being TRBD2 (5 bases). The CDR3 bases are TGTGCCAGCAGTGGAGGGTCAGCCTACGAGCAGTACTTC. It yields the protein CASSGGSAYEQYF.